This record covers a single T cell receptor (beta chain). The specificity of this receptor is unknown. Per-nucleotide qualities are absent, and no much larger clonotype sits a single base away. Using the deep immunoSEQ assay, TCR CDR3 regions were amplified from genomic DNA by multiplex PCR. For each cell subset, the extracted genomic DNA was distributed evenly across all wells of several immunoSEQ 96-well plates, and each plate served as one replicate. For sorted subsets, each replicate PCR was loaded with approximately 0.2 ug genomic DNA, equivalent to 30,000 or so T cell genomes. Purified libraries were measured with a Qubit 3.0 fluorometer, size-checked on a Bioanalyzer 2100, and measured again with the KAPA Library Quantification kit. Every immunoSEQ 96-well plate was sequenced on a separate single-read 150-cycle Illumina NextSeq 550 flow cell. In the source study's methods: The immunoSEQ output contained only junctional sequences without quality scores, so filtering could not match that applied to full-length reads. To assign V/J genes and CDR3, sequences were annotated against IMGT germline references using PyIR, a Python wrapper for IgBLAST v1.9. Reads with weak V/J assignments (E-value above 1e-6), missing CDR3, stop codons, out-of-frame junctions, or ambiguous translated residues were removed. V3J clonotypes were defined as sequences sharing the same inferred V gene, J gene, and CDR3 amino acid sequence. Percentage overlap between repertoires was computed as shared unique clonotypes divided by the size of the smaller repertoire. RTK rarefaction, the Chao1 estimator, and Recon v2.1 estimates of unobserved clonotypes were used to assess repertoire richness. For all TCRbeta clonotypes obtained by the gDNA method from a handful of donors, generation probabilities were computed with OLGA. TCRdb provides this immuneACCESS table in a form limited to in-frame rearrangements. Some clones are lacking; in checked studies, under half of them reflect an unresolved V gene, and why the rest are absent is not known. V and J calls and clone size follow that table, whereas D and trimming were derived from the DNA. The sample table holds 650,000 to 800,000 clones, of which around 90% were seen once. The top ten clones comprise roughly 24% of the sample.

This record comes from a study of shared clonotypes between healthy human individuals (dated by TCRdb to the early 2020s). Concerning the study at large: A few men and a couple of women, aged 18 to 49 years, made up the cohort. For each donor, three plates each were used for CD4 naive and CD4 memory, two plates were used for CD8 naive, and one plate was used for CD8 memory. To estimate repertoire size and how much clonotype sharing occurs between individuals, the study deeply sequenced the blood TCR repertoires of roughly 5 healthy adults. To increase sequencing depth and limit assay-specific biases, TCR repertoire library preparation and sequencing were carried out by different laboratories using diverse techniques. Leukapheresis yielded between about 0.8 and 8.9 billion PBMCs per donor. Overall study results and their limits: Rarefaction of sorted-subset datasets indicated incomplete sequencing despite the large sequencing depth. Because the study included only a small number of donors, the genetic and exposure-history diversity represented was limited. Pairwise subsampling led to the expectation that sequencing depth would affect the degree of clonotype sharing among donors. Compared with non-shared clonotypes, clonotypes shared by all four sorted-subset donors had higher generation probabilities. Sampling was restricted to blood, and TCR repertoires in tissue are likely to differ from TCR repertoires in blood. Larger estimated clonotype richness was generally found for naive subsets than for memory subsets. Across a few donors, about 4.5% of naive CD4, roughly 3.8% of naive CD8, 2% to 2.5% of memory CD4, and 0.4% of memory CD8 clonotypes were shared.

CDR1 and CDR2, looked up from the germline V gene, are SNHLY and FYNNEI. V and J lose 6 bases and 5 bases, and a span of 19 bases separates them. Taken from cysteine to phenylalanine, the CDR3 has 15 residues. The read is trimmed to its CDR3 DNA, 45 bases read in frame from base 1. CD8 naive samples consisted of CD45RO-negative cells that were positively selected for CCR7, yielding a CD45RA+CCR7+ population without TemRA cells. Donors were healthy HIV-negative adults with no recently reported acute infections or vaccinations. All donors were Caucasian adults living in Nashville, Tennessee, USA. Blood was obtained by leukapheresis, after which PBMCs were separated by Ficoll-Histopaque density gradient centrifugation and cryopreserved in liquid nitrogen vapor phase. Analytical flow cytometry was used to check the purity and quantity of every magnetically sorted T cell population. Each sorted fraction had its genomic DNA isolated and then quantified by UV absorbance on a Nanodrop 2000c.

The source is a young man in good health. The V and J genes are TRBV2 and TRBJ2-5, with the D gene not confidently named. Sample: naive CD8+ T cells sorted from blood. Explained via the paper, the cell subset or site label denotes: CD45RA+CCR7+. Here is the DNA: TGTGCCAGCAGGACTGTAGTGGTTCATGCGGAGACCCAGTACTTC. It codes for CASRTVVVHAETQYF.